Presented here are 10 T cell receptor beta chains from one specimen sequenced in a study of tumor and adjacent non-tumor tissue in lung cancer. The template was RNA from unsorted bulk tissue. TCRbeta libraries were built with three rounds of nested PCR, modified from ARM-PCR. MiXCR was run by TCRdb on the multiplex PCR reads, yielding one entry per CDR3 protein. The sample includes under 150,000 distinct CDR3 sequences, around 65% seen only once; the top ten take 15% to 20%. Source material: lung tumor tissue. These TCRs come from a man aged 60-69 years with small cell lung cancer.

In this sample, this clonotype turned up a few times. This chain uses TRBV20-1 with TRBJ2-7; perhaps D is TRBD1 or TRBD2 (5 bases each). Per germline, CDR1 DFQATT and CDR2 SNEGSKA (reference sequence). The CDR3 consists of 15 residues. Between the trimmed V and J ends, which lost 2 bases and 2 bases, there was a span of 16 bases. The CDR3 sequence is CSARRVGPSPYEQYV. In nucleotides, the CDR3 is TGCAGTGCTAGACGAGTGGGACCGAGCCCCTACGAGCAGTACGTC.

The rearrangement joins TRBV5-5 to TRBJ2-3; TRBD2 agrees at 15 bases. The J segment lost 2 bases and the V segment lost 4 bases, leaving 5 bases of the junction unmatched. This CDR3 comprises 17 residues. The germline V gene has CDR1 SGHKS and CDR2 YYEKEE (reference sequence). CDR3 loop: CASSGLAGGSFTDTQYF. The CDR3 DNA reads TGTGCCAGCAGCGGACTAGCGGGAGGGTCATTCACAGATACGCAGTATTTT.

As for this clonotype: Since no conserved phenylalanine or tryptophan closes the CDR3, a read error is the likely cause. The chain is built from TRBV20-1 and TRBJ1-1; D uncertain. Germline CDR1 is DFQATT and CDR2 is SNEGSKA (reference sequence). CDR3 length equals 14 residues. CDR3 residues: CSVREGWMNTKAFS. In nucleotides, the CDR3 is TGCAGTGTTCGGGAGGGCTGGATGAACACTAAAGCTTTCTCT.

A remark on this clonotype: Relative to the germline gene, one junction end is altered; a read error may explain this. The rearrangement joins TRBV4-2 to TRBJ2-1, with 10 bases lining up with TRBD2. Germline V gene data show CDR1 as LGHNA and CDR2 as YNFKEQ. The CDR3 runs 16 residues. CDR3 sequence (DNA): TGTGCCAGCAGCCAAGTTTCCAGCGGGGGGGAATTTGAACAGTTTTTC. Its translation: CASSQVSSGGEFEQFF.

Comments on this clonotype: Mismatch with germline at one junction end may stem from a read error. The rearrangement joins TRBV11-3 to TRBJ2-5; D is tentatively TRBD1 or TRBD2 (5 bases each). CDR1 and CDR2 (germline): SGHNT, YENEEA. The CDR3 contains 15 residues. The CDR3 coding sequence is TGTGCCAGCAGCTCCGCGAGCAATCGGCTCGGGACCCGGTACTTC. Protein: CASSSASNRLGTRYF.

For this clonotype: An end of the junction differs from the germline gene, which may be a read error. This chain links TRBV11-3 with TRBJ2-7; D tentatively reads TRBD1 or TRBD2 (5 bases each). The CDR3 has 17 amino acids. Germline V gene sequence: CDR1 SGHNT, CDR2 YENEEA. CDR3: CANSPPGLGTSSYEQYF. The CDR3 DNA follows: TGTGCCAACAGCCCTCCGGGTTTGGGGACCAGCTCCTACGAGCAGTACTTC. Full variable domain (outside the CDR3, taken from reference TRBV11-3 and TRBJ2-7): EAGVVQSPRYKIIEKKQPVAFWCNPISGHNTLYWYLQNLGQGPELLIRYENEEAVDDSQLPKDRFSAERLKGVDSTLKIQPAELGDSAVYLCANSPPGLGTSSYEQYFGPGTRLTVT.

Comments on this clonotype: In this CDR3 the conserved last residue, phenylalanine or tryptophan, is missing, so a read error is likely. The DNA is left out, because the CDR3 cannot be placed on it with certainty; the CDR3 is given as TCRdb lists it. This chain connects TRBV5-4 to TRBJ2-6. Inclusive of both ends, the CDR3 amounts to 16 amino acids. Germline V gives CDR1 SGHNT, CDR2 YYREEE (reference sequence). The CDR3 sequence: CASSLDGSSGANVLTL.

The chain is built from TRBV12-3 or TRBV12-4 and TRBJ2-3, with 7 bases identical to TRBD2. The CDR3 has 13 residues. Unmatched junction bases numbered 9, after V lost 9 bases and J lost 6 bases. The CDR3 nucleotides read TGTGCCAGTACGTTCCGGGGGGAGGATACGCAGTATTTT. Translated, it gives CASTFRGEDTQYF.

The rearrangement joins TRBV11-2 to TRBJ2-1; 8 positions match TRBD2. This CDR3 is built from 15 residues. V trimming: 3 bases; J trimming: 6 bases; junction bases outside the gene matches: 7. Germline CDR1 SGHAT, CDR2 FQNNGV. The CDR3 DNA reads TGTGCCAGCAGCTTCACGGGAGGGTTTTCCAATGAGCAGTTCTTC. Its translation: CASSFTGGFSNEQFF.

Regarding this clonotype: A much bigger clone sits one base away, suggesting this may be a read error. The genes are TRBV28 and TRBJ2-3; the D gene is possibly TRBD2 (6 bases). The germline V gene has CDR1 MDHEN and CDR2 SYDVKM. This CDR3 contains 16 residues. CDR3 DNA sequence: TGTGCCAGCAGTGGGACGGGACTGCACTTCACAGATATGCAGTATTTT. This codes for CASSGTGLHFTDMQYF. Looking up the rest from reference TRBV28 and TRBJ2-3 gives the full variable domain: DVKVTQSSRYLVKRTGEKVFLECVQDMDHENMFWYRQDPGLGLRLIYFSYDVKMKEKGDIPEGYSVSREKKERFSLILESASTNQTSMYLCASSGTGLHFTDMQYFGPGTRLTVL.